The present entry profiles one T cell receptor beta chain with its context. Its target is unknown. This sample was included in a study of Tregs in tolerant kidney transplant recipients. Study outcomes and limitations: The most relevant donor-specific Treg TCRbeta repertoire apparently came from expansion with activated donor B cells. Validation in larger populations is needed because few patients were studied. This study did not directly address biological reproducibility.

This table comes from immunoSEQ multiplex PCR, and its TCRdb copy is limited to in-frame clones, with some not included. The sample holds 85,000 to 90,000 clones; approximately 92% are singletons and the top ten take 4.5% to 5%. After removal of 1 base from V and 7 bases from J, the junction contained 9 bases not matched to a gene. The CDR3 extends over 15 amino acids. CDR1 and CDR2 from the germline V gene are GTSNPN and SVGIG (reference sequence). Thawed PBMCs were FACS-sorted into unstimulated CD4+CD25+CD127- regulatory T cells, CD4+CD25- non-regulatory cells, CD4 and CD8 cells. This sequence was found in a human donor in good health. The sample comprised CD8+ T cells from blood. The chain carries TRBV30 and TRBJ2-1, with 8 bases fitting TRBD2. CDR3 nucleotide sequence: TGTGCCTGGAGTGAGGGCAGCGGGAGTTGGAATGAGCAGTTCTTC. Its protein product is CAWSEGSGSWNEQFF.